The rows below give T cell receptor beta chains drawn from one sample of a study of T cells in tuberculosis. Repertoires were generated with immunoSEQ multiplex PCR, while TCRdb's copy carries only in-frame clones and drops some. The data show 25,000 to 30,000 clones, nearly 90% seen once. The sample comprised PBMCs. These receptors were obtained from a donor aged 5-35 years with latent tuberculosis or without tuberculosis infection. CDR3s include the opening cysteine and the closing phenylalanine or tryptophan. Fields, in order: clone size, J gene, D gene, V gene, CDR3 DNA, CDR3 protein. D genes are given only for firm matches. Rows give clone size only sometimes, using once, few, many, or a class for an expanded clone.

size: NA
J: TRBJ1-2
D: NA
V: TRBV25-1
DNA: TGTGCCAGCAGTGAACGGGGGTCGGGCTACACCTTC
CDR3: CASSERGSGYTF

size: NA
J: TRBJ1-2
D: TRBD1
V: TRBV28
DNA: TGTGCCAGCAGTTGGGACAGGGGGCCCGGCTACACCTTC
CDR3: CASSWDRGPGYTF

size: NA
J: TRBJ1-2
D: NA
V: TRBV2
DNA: TGTGCCAGCAGTGAAATTCCAGGACTTCACTATGGCTACACCTTC
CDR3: CASSEIPGLHYGYTF

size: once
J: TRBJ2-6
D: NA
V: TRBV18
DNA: TGTGCCAGCTTCTCGAACGGAGAAAAGTCTGGGGCCAACGTCCTGACTTTC
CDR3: CASFSNGEKSGANVLTF

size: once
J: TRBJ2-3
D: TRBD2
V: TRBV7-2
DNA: TGTGCCAGCACCACTGGGTTAGCGGGGGGGCAAGCAGATACGCAGTATTTT
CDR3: CASTTGLAGGQADTQYF

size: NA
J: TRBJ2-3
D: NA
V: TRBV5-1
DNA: TGCGCCAGCAGCCGCTCTAGGACAGATACGCAGTATTTT
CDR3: CASSRSRTDTQYF

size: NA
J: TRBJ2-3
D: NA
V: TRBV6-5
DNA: TGTGCCAGCAGCCAACGGTCGGAGACAGATACGCAGTATTTT
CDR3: CASSQRSETDTQYF

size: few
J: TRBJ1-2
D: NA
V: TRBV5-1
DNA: TGCGCCAGCAGCTCACCGACAGTGTATGGCTACACCTTC
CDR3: CASSSPTVYGYTF

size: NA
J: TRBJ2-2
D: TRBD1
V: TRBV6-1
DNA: TGTGCCAGCAGTGCCGGACAGGGATACGGCACCGGGGAGCTGTTTTTT
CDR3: CASSAGQGYGTGELFF

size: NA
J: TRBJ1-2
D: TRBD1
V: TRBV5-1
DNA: TGCGCCAGCAGCTTGAATTCCGGACAGGGTTATGGCTACACCTTC
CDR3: CASSLNSGQGYGYTF

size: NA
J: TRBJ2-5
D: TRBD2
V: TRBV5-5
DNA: TGTGCCAGCAGCTTGATCCTAGCGGGGTTGGAGACCCAGTACTTC
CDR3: CASSLILAGLETQYF

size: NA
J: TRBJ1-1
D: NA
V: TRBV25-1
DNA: TGTGCCAGCAGTGAATATCGGGACACTGAAGCTTTCTTT
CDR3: CASSEYRDTEAFF

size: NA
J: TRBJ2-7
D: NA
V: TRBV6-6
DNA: TGTGCCAGCACCGGACTACCGGGGCCCTACGAGCAGTACTTC
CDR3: CASTGLPGPYEQYF

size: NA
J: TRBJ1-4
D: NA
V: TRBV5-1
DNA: TGCGCCAGCAGCCCGAGGAGTGGAAATGAAAAACTGTTTTTT
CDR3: CASSPRSGNEKLFF

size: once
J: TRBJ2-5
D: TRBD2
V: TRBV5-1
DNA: TGCGCCAGCAGCTTTCGGGGGGAAGAGACCCAGTACTTC
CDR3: CASSFRGEETQYF

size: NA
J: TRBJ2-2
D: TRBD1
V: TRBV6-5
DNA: TGTGCCAGCAGTTACTCTACAGGGGATTTAACCGGGGAGCTGTTTTTT
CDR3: CASSYSTGDLTGELFF

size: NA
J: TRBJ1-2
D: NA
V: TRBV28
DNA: TGTGCCAGCAGTTTCTCCGGGGGGGCAGGTCGTGGCTACACCTTC
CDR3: CASSFSGGAGRGYTF

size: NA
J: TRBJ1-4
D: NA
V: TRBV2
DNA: TGTGCCAGCAGTCCACTGGAAAAACTGTTTTTT
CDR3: CASSPLEKLFF

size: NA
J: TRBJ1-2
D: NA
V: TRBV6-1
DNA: TGTGCCAGCAGAACAGGGACGGGGCCCTATGGCTACACCTTC
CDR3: CASRTGTGPYGYTF

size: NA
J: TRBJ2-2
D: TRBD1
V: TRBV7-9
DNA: TGTGCCAGCAGCTCTTACAGGGGCCCACGGGAGCTGTTTTTT
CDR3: CASSSYRGPRELFF

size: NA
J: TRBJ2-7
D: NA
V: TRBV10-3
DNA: TGTGCCATCAGCTCACAGGGACCAGGCTCCTACGAGCAGTACTTC
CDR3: CAISSQGPGSYEQYF

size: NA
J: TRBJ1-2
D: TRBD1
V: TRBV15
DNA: TGTGCCACCAGCTTGACAGGGTTAAACTATGGCTACACCTTC
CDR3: CATSLTGLNYGYTF

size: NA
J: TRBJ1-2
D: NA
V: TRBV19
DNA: TGTGCCAGTAGCCAACAGGGCCCATATGGCTACACCTTC
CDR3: CASSQQGPYGYTF

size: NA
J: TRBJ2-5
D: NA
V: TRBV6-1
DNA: TGTGCCAGCACCCAGGGGACGGCGGGCCAAGAGACCCAGTACTTC
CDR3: CASTQGTAGQETQYF

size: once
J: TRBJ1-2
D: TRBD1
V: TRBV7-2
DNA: TGTGCCAGCAGCACCTCTATATCGGGACAGTTATATGGCTACACCTTC
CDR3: CASSTSISGQLYGYTF

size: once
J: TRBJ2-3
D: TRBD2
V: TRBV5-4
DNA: TGTGCCAGCAGCTTGGGTAGCGGGGGGGCCGGGGATACGCAGTATTTT
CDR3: CASSLGSGGAGDTQYF

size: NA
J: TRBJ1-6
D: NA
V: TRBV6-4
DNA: TGTGCCAGCAGCCCAGAGGAAACGGCTTCACCCCTCCACTTT
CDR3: CASSPEETASPLHF

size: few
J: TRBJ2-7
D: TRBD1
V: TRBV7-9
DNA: TGTGCCAGCACCCCGACAGGGCTTCCCTACGAGCAGTACTTC
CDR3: CASTPTGLPYEQYF

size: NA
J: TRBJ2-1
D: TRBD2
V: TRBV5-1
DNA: TGCGCCAGCAGACTGCCACCGGGACTAGAATGGTTCTTC
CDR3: CASRLPPGLEWFF

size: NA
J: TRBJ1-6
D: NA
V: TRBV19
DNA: TGTGCCAGTAGTATGGGGGACAAACTAAATTCACCCCTCCACTTT
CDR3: CASSMGDKLNSPLHF

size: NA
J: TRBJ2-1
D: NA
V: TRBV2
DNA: TGTGCCAGCAGTGACCGGGGGAGCTCCTACAATGAGCAGTTCTTC
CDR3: CASSDRGSSYNEQFF

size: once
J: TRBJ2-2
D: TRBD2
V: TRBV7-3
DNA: TGTGCCAGCAGCTTATACTTAGCGGCGGGGGAAGGCGGGGAGCTGTTTTTT
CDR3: CASSLYLAAGEGGELFF

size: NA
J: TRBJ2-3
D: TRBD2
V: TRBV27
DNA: TGTGCCAGCAGTCCAACGACTAGCGGGGGGACAGATACGCAGTATTTT
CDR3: CASSPTTSGGTDTQYF

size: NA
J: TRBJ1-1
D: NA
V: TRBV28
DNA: TGTGCCAGCAGTACACCAGGGATGGTAGACACTGAAGCTTTCTTT
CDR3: CASSTPGMVDTEAFF

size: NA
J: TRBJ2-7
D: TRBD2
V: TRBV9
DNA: TGTGCCAGCAGCCCCGGGGGGGCCGTCTACGAGCAGTACTTC
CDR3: CASSPGGAVYEQYF

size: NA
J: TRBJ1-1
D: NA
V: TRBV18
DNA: TGTGCCAGCTCGGCTCGTAGCGGAACTGAAGCTTTCTTT
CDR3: CASSARSGTEAFF

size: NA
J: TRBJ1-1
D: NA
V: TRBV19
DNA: TGTGCCAGTAGTATTGGGCCCGCGAACACTGAAGCTTTCTTT
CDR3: CASSIGPANTEAFF

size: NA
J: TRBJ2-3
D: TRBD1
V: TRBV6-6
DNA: TGTGCCAGCAGTTATGGGACAGGGGGAGGCGGTACGCAGTATTTT
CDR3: CASSYGTGGGGTQYF

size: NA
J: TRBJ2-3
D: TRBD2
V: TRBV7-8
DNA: TGTGCCAGCAGCTTAGAGCGGGGGGGCACAGATACGCAGTATTTT
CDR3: CASSLERGGTDTQYF

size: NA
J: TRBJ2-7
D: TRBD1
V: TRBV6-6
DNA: TGTGCCAGCAGCCCCCGGACAGGCAATACGCAGTACTTC
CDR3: CASSPRTGNTQYF

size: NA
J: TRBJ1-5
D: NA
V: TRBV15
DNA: TGTGCCACCAGCAGAGGGCAGGGCTTCAATCAGCCCCAGCATTTT
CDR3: CATSRGQGFNQPQHF

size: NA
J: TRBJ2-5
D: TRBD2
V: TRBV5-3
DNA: TGTGCCAGAAGCAACCCCGGGGGGTACGCCGAGACCCAGTACTTC
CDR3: CARSNPGGYAETQYF

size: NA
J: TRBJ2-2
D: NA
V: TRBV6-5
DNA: TGTGCCAGCAGTTACGACTCCTTGGCCGGGGAGCTGTTTTTT
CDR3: CASSYDSLAGELFF

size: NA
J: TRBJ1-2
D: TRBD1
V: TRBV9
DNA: TGTGCCAGCAGCGGACAGGGATCGTCCTATGGCTACACCTTC
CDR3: CASSGQGSSYGYTF

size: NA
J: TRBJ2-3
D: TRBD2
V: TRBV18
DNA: TGTGCCAGCTCACCCGGACTAGCGGGGGCCACAGATACGCAGTATTTT
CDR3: CASSPGLAGATDTQYF

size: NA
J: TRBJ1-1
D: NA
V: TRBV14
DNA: TGTGCCAGCAGCCGGGTCCACAGCGAAGCTTTCTTT
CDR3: CASSRVHSEAFF

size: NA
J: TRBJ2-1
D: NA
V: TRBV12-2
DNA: TGTGCAAGTCGCTTATCGGGGGGACCCGAAGAATTCTTC
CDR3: CASRLSGGPEEFF